This T cell receptor beta chain came from a study of blood T cell repertoires in COVID-19 (dated by TCRdb to 2019 to 2021). About the full investigation: Samples from collaborators originated in the United States, Italy and Spain and spanned both the acute and convalescent phases of COVID-19. Samples came from the ongoing ImmuneRACE study (first 160 participants) plus 1,254 subjects from 6 global collaborators. Deeply sampled blood TCRbeta repertoires from subjects exposed to, actively infected with, or recovered from COVID-19 were included in the dataset. The sample metadata nearly always contained a de-identified subject ID, COVID-19 status, age in years and sex. The prospective study material was composed of cDNA or gDNA derived from T cells, B-cell-depleted T cells, or PBMCs. A freely available public database, intended as a resource for researchers studying the immune response to SARS-CoV-2, is where the repertoires were released. Where available, HLA class I and class II types were obtained from metadata supplied by the sample provider rather than from assay-based typing. What the research found in general, with its limitations: The amount of clinical and demographic metadata varied by source and participant and was provided uncurated.

TCRbeta CDR3 regions were amplified from genomic DNA by means of the immunoSEQ Assay, a bias-controlled multiplex PCR. The paper's processing steps were these. Within the assay, amplification of reference gene primers was used to estimate how many nucleated cells each sample contained. Sequence reads were collapsed and filtered to measure the absolute abundance of every unique TCRbeta CDR3 rearrangement. For each sample, productive Simpson clonality was calculated as the square root of Simpson's diversity index over productive rearrangements. TCRdb re-hosts the immuneACCESS table, in-frame sequences only. Its copies lack some clones; in the studies checked, an unresolved V gene accounts for under half of them, and the cause for the rest is not known. That table gives V, J and clone size, and the DNA gave D and trimming. This sample lists around 160,000 clones; roughly 90% were detected once. The top ten hold 0.95% to 1.5% of the sample.

As concerns this clone: Its antigen is still unknown. There are no base qualities to consult, and no much larger clone falls within one base.

The germline V and J ends show losses of 7 bases and 7 bases respectively, and no gene match explains 8 bases of the junction. From the cysteine up to the phenylalanine, the CDR3 has a length of 14 residues. The kept DNA is CDR3 alone, 42 bases in frame from the first base. Per the germline V gene, SQVTM is the CDR1 and ANQGSEA is the CDR2. In the prospective study, participants were about 18 to 90 years old, resided in under 30 geographic areas of the United States, and were enrolled through a virtual design. To assign participants to cohorts, the prospective study relied on clinical history that participants themselves reported in a screening survey and a study questionnaire. Each participant in the prospective study had whole blood, serum and a nasopharyngeal or oropharyngeal swab collected by mobile phlebotomists. Participants in the prospective study had the option to provide additional blood draws and questionnaires over a roughly 2-month period. Before DNA extraction, prospective study blood samples were shipped either frozen or at room temperature.

The sample was PBMCs or T cells enriched from blood (not recorded which). This sequence uses TRBV29-1 and TRBJ2-1, and 12 junction bases match TRBD2. The TCR sequence derives from a woman aged 25 to 39 with acute COVID-19. Here is the DNA: TGCAGCGGCAAACTAGCGGGAGGAGGGAATGAGCAGTTCTTC. Translated, this gives CSGKLAGGGNEQFF.